The 26 T cell receptor beta chains reported below all come from one sample, sequenced in a study of glioma-infiltrating T cells after dendritic cell vaccination. Clones were sequenced by immunoSEQ multiplex PCR, and TCRdb holds only the in-frame ones, with some missing. The data show nearly 85,000 clones, about 90% seen once. The sequencing used blood, collected before dendritic cell vaccination. Source of these receptors: a human donor with glioblastoma.

This chain uses TRBV19 with TRBJ2-2; tentatively, D is TRBD1 (5 bases). Per germline, CDR1 LNHDA and CDR2 SQIVND (reference sequence). CDR3 length: 13 residues. Trimming took off 7 bases at V and 4 bases at J, with 10 bases between the two ends. The CDR3 DNA follows: TGTGCCAGTAACACAGGCCCCACCGGGGAGCTGTTTTTT. Protein product: CASNTGPTGELFF. Full variable domain (remainder filled in from reference TRBV19 and TRBJ2-2): DGGITQSPKYLFRKEGQNVTLSCEQNLNHDAMYWYRQDPGQGLRLIYYSQIVNDFQKGDIAEGYSVSREKKESFPLTVTSAQKNPTAFYLCASNTGPTGELFFGEGSRLTVL.

The chain carries TRBV29-1 and TRBJ2-7; TRBD1 aligns across 12 bases. J gave up 5 bases and V 6 bases, and 5 bases lay outside the gene matches. This CDR3 is built from 13 residues. The germline V gene encodes CDR1 SQVTM and CDR2 ANQGSEA. CDR3 DNA sequence: TGCAGCGTGGCCTGGGACAGGGGGCACGAGCAGTACTTC. It translates to CSVAWDRGHEQYF.

The chain recombines TRBV5-1 with TRBJ1-4; D gene uncertain. V was pared by 5 bases and J by 0 bases, with 8 bases between. CDR3 length: 14 amino acids. CDR1 SGHRS and CDR2 YFSETQ come from the germline V gene. CDR3 loop: CASSLRSTNEKLFF. The CDR3 region has the DNA TGCGCCAGCAGTCTCAGATCAACTAATGAAAAACTGTTTTTT. Based on the CDR3 plus reference TRBV5-1 and TRBJ1-4, the full variable domain is KAGVTQTPRYLIKTRGQQVTLSCSPISGHRSVSWYQQTPGQGLQFLFEYFSETQRNKGNFPGRFSGRQFSNSRSEMNVSTLELGDSALYLCASSLRSTNEKLFFGSGTQLSVL.

The DNA for the CDR3 is TGTGCCAGCAGAATAGCGGGACGGAACACCGGGGAGCTGTTTTTT. Translation gives CASRIAGRNTGELFF. The V and J genes are TRBV6-1 and TRBJ2-2; TRBD2 matches at 8 bases. V lost 6 bases to trimming and J lost 1 base; unmatched junction nucleotides: 4. Germline V CDR1 and CDR2: MNHNS, SASEGT. The CDR3 is made up of 15 amino acids.

CDR3 protein: CASSQDSWAYEQYF. As DNA, the CDR3 is TGTGCCAGTAGTCAAGACTCGTGGGCCTACGAGCAGTACTTC. V gene TRBV19 combines with J gene TRBJ2-7; D remains ambiguous. Germline V gene sequence: CDR1 LNHDA, CDR2 SQIVND (reference sequence). This CDR3 region has 14 residues. The germline V and J ends were trimmed by 5 bases and 2 bases, with 13 bases remaining between them.

This clone showed up just a few times. The CDR3 region has the DNA TGCAGCGTTGGGACAGGGAAAACTGAGTCCTACGAGCAGTACTTC. Translated: CSVGTGKTESYEQYF. The chain links TRBV29-1 to TRBJ2-7; 8 positions match TRBD1. This CDR3 has 15 amino acids. From germline, CDR1 is SQVTM and CDR2 ANQGSEA. Trimming at V came to 4 bases and at J to 1 base, leaving 9 bases not matched to a gene.

About this clone itself: The sample contains more than one DNA sequence encoding this CDR3. The V and J genes are TRBV5-1 and TRBJ2-7, with D possibly TRBD1 on 5 matching bases. CDR3 size: 13 residues. Per germline, CDR1 SGHRS and CDR2 YFSETQ. Trimming left V 5 bases short and J 2 bases short, with 11 bases between. The CDR3 region is CASSSTGTYEQYF. The CDR3 DNA is TGCGCCAGCAGTAGCACAGGTACCTACGAGCAGTACTTC.

The table lists this clone with a count of one. The rearrangement uses TRBV11-3 and TRBJ2-1; 7 bases line up with TRBD2. The germline CDR1 and CDR2 sequences are SGHNT and YENEEA. The CDR3 sequence is 17 residues long. V lost 0 bases and J lost 2; bases outside the gene matches: 7. This CDR3 reads CASSLDERGVTYNEQFF. The CDR3 coding sequence is TGTGCCAGCAGCTTAGATGAACGGGGGGTTACCTACAATGAGCAGTTCTTC.

The chain employs TRBV4-1 and TRBJ2-7; 8 bases are shared with TRBD2. The CDR3 spans 18 residues. The germline gives CDR1 MGHRA, CDR2 YSYEKL. V was pared by 0 bases and J by 3 bases, with 13 bases of the junction left unmatched. The CDR3 bases are TGCGCCAGCAGCCAAGATCCCCCAGCGGGAGTTTCAGGCTACGAGCAGTACTTC. Its protein is CASSQDPPAGVSGYEQYF.

The rearrangement uses TRBV7-9 and TRBJ1-4, with 8 bases that match TRBD1. This CDR3 has 14 amino acids. The V segment lost 6 bases and the J segment 6 bases; nucleotides outside the gene matches: 6. Germline assignment: CDR1 SEHNR and CDR2 FQNEAQ (reference sequence). The CDR3, as DNA: TGTGCCAGCAGTTCCGGACAGGGCTATGAAAAACTGTTTTTT. This translates into CASSSGQGYEKLFF.

The chain joins TRBV6-5 to TRBJ2-7, with 8 bases matching TRBD1. The CDR3 length is 13 residues. Per the germline V gene, CDR1 is MNHEY and CDR2 is SVGAGI. With V trimmed by 10 bases and J by 7 bases, 12 bases remained unmatched. CDR3 protein: CATARAGGREQYF. The CDR3 DNA is TGTGCCACAGCCAGGGCAGGGGGCCGGGAGCAGTACTTC.

This chain connects TRBV30 to TRBJ2-1; 8 bases are shared with TRBD1. The CDR3 has 17 amino acids. Germline V CDR1 and CDR2: GTSNPN, SVGIG (reference sequence). J lost 7 bases, V lost 3 bases, and 17 bases had no gene match. The CDR3 loop reads CAWSAAPRDRNRNEQFF. The CDR3 DNA reads as TGTGCCTGGAGCGCAGCCCCCCGGGACAGGAATAGGAATGAGCAGTTCTTC.

V and J are TRBV19 and TRBJ2-2; 7 bases align to TRBD1. Unmatched junction bases numbered 7, after V lost 6 bases and J lost 6 bases. The germline V gene has CDR1 LNHDA and CDR2 SQIVND (reference sequence). This CDR3 has 14 residues. The CDR3 loop reads CASSTTGSAGELFF. The CDR3 bases are TGTGCCAGTAGCACGACAGGGTCGGCCGGGGAGCTGTTTTTT.

The J gene is TRBJ2-1, the V gene TRBV7-3, with TRBD2 matching 8 bases. V lost 2 bases, J lost 2 bases, and 2 bases stayed unmatched. The V gene's germline CDR1 is SGHTA and CDR2 FQGTGA. The CDR3 is 15 amino acids. CDR3 sequence (DNA): TGTGCCAGCAGCTTAGCGGGAGGTCCCTACAATGAGCAGTTCTTC. This sequence encodes CASSLAGGPYNEQFF.

A single count supports this clone. V is TRBV5-8 and J is TRBJ1-1; a weak D match, TRBD1 (5 bases). Germline loops: CDR1 SGHTS, CDR2 YDEGEE. The germline V and J ends were trimmed by 0 bases and 5 bases, with 11 bases remaining between them. The CDR3 contains 14 residues. The DNA for the CDR3 is TGTGCCAGCAGCTTGGGGTTAAAGGGGACTGAAGCTTTCTTT. It specifies CASSLGLKGTEAFF. The complete variable domain, with remaining parts taken from reference TRBV5-8 and TRBJ1-1, reads EAGVTQSPTHLIKTRGQQATLRCSPISGHTSVYWYQQALGLGLQFLLWYDEGEERNRGNFPPRFSGRQFPNYSSELNVNALELEDSALYLCASSLGLKGTEAFFGQGTRLTVV.

This chain joins TRBV14 and TRBJ2-3; 11 bases match TRBD2. The CDR3 length is 15 residues. The J segment lost 2 bases and the V segment lost 4 bases, leaving 2 bases of the junction unmatched. The germline gives CDR1 SGHDN, CDR2 FVKESK. CDR3 bases: TGTGCCAGCAGCCGGGGACTAGCGGACACAGATACGCAGTATTTT. Amino acid sequence: CASSRGLADTDTQYF.

The table lists this clone with a count of one. The chain combines TRBV6-1 with TRBJ2-2, with a weak D call TRBD2 (6 bases). The CDR3 consists of 15 residues. Germline CDR1 is MNHNS and CDR2 is SASEGT. The ends were cut back, 11 bases at V and 1 base at J, with 17 bases in the middle. This chain's CDR3 is CALGGRTRNTGELFF. CDR3 DNA: TGTGCCCTTGGAGGGAGGACACGGAACACCGGGGAGCTGTTTTTT.

This clone was observed once. The chain recombines TRBV19 with TRBJ1-5; tentatively, D is TRBD1 (6 bases). Per the germline V gene, CDR1 is LNHDA and CDR2 is SQIVND (reference sequence). The V gene lost 7 bases and the J gene lost 7 bases, with 23 bases spanning the gap. There are 16 residues in the CDR3. The CDR3 protein is CASIPTGQTSNQPQHF. The CDR3, as DNA: TGTGCCAGTATTCCTACGGGACAAACTTCGAACCAGCCCCAGCATTTT.

This chain uses TRBV6-4 with TRBJ2-2; D not certain. V lost 0 bases and J 6 bases, leaving 5 bases between the germline ends. This CDR3 has 13 amino acids. CDR1 MRHNA and CDR2 SNTAGT come from the germline V gene. CDR3 region: CASSDSQSGELFF. CDR3 nucleotides: TGTGCCAGCAGTGACTCCCAGTCCGGGGAGCTGTTTTTT.

The rearrangement links TRBV6-1 to TRBJ1-1; D perhaps matches TRBD1 (5 bases). The V end lost 10 bases, the J end lost 5 bases, and 14 bases lay between the germline ends. Germline assignment: CDR1 MNHNS and CDR2 SASEGT. The CDR3 is 12 residues long. The CDR3 DNA reads TGTGCCACCTGGGGGGTTTTAACTGAAGCTTTCTTT. This encodes CATWGVLTEAFF.

CDR3: CAWSSGTPGQGRSGELFF. The DNA for the CDR3 is TGTGCCTGGAGTAGTGGGACTCCGGGACAGGGTCGATCCGGGGAGCTGTTTTTT. The chain uses TRBV30 and TRBJ2-2; 9 bases line up with TRBD1. With 2 bases clipped from V and 6 bases from J, the junction kept 16 bases outside the gene matches. CDR3 length: 18 amino acids. CDR1 is GTSNPN, CDR2 SVGIG, per germline (reference sequence).

V gene TRBV6-6 combines with J gene TRBJ2-7, with D hard to call. This CDR3 is 11 amino acids long. The germline CDR1 and CDR2 sequences are MNHNY and SVGAGI (reference sequence). V shed 6 bases and J shed 3 bases, with 6 bases lying between them. CDR3 nucleotides: TGTGCCAGCAGCCCCCTCTACGAGCAGTACTTC. The encoded protein is CASSPLYEQYF.

The chain carries TRBV6-5 and TRBJ2-7, with 9 nucleotides matching TRBD1. V lost 9 bases, J lost 5 bases, and 8 bases stayed unmatched. The CDR3 loop spans 13 amino acids. Germline V lookup: CDR1 MNHEY, CDR2 SVGAGI. For the CDR3, the DNA is TGTGCCAGTGGTGGGACAGGGTACAACGAGCAGTACTTC. This gives the protein CASGGTGYNEQYF.

V is TRBV7-8 and J is TRBJ2-1; the D gene is possibly TRBD1 (6 bases). Trimming took 1 base from V and 5 from J, leaving 9 bases between them. In germline, CDR1 is SGHVS, CDR2 FQNEAQ. The CDR3 has 14 amino acids. The CDR3 nucleotides are TGTGCCAGCAGCTTAGGGACAGCTAACAATGAGCAGTTCTTC. Amino acid sequence: CASSLGTANNEQFF.

V gene TRBV11-1 combines with J gene TRBJ2-7, with 9 bases that match TRBD2. Germline V lookup: CDR1 SGHAT, CDR2 FQDESV (reference sequence). The CDR3 has 18 residues. The J segment lost 0 bases and the V segment lost 1 base, leaving 10 bases of the junction unmatched. CDR3 in amino acids: CASSLGTSASLSSYEQYF. CDR3 nucleotides: TGTGCCAGCAGCTTAGGGACTAGCGCCTCCCTAAGCTCCTACGAGCAGTACTTC. The variable domain in full, completed from reference TRBV11-1 and TRBJ2-7, reads EAEVAQSPRYKITEKSQAVAFWCDPISGHATLYWYRQILGQGPELLVQFQDESVVDDSQLPKDRFSAERLKGVDSTLKIQPAELGDSAMYLCASSLGTSASLSSYEQYFGPGTRLTVT.

The rearrangement uses TRBV2 and TRBJ1-3; TRBD1 aligns across 7 bases. The CDR3 length is 16 residues. The trim removed 3 bases at V and 0 bases at J, leaving 5 bases unmatched. The germline CDR1 and CDR2 sequences are SNHLY and FYNNEI. CDR3 DNA: TGTGCCAGCAGTGAGTGGGGACAGATCTCTGGAAACACCATATATTTT. Protein sequence: CASSEWGQISGNTIYF.